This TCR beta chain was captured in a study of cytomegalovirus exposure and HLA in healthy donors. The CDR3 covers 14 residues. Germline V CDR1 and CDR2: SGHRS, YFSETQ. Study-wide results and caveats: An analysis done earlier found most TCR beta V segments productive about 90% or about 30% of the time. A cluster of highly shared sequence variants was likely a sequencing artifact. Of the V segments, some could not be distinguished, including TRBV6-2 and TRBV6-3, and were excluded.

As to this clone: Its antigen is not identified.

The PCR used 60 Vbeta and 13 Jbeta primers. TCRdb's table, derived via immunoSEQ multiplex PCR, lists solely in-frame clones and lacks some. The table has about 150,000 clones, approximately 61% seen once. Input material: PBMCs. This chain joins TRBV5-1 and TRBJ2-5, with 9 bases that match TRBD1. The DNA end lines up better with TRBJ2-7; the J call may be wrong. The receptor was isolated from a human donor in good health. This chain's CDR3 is CASSKGQGMNEQYF. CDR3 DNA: TGCGCCAGCAGCAAGGGACAGGGAATGAACGAGCAGTACTTC.